This TCR beta chain was recorded in a study of cytomegalovirus exposure and HLA in healthy donors. Findings and caveats of the study: Highly shared sequence variants in one cluster were likely a sequencing artifact.

As regards this clone: Its matching antigen is unknown.

The PCR had 60 Vbeta and 13 Jbeta primers. The table came from immunoSEQ multiplex PCR; TCRdb's copy has only in-frame clones and leaves some out. The table includes about 160,000 clones, nearly 80% detected once. Germline V lookup: CDR1 SGHTA, CDR2 FQGTGA. Trimming removed 5 bases at V and 5 bases at J, with 9 bases between. The CDR3 loop spans 12 amino acids. Sequencing was carried out using PBMCs. This TCR came from a woman in her 40s in good health and CMV-seronegative. The rearrangement links TRBV7-3 to TRBJ2-5; D ambiguous. The CDR3 loop reads CASSPNGETQYF. The DNA of the CDR3 is TGTGCCAGCAGCCCAAACGGGGAGACCCAGTACTTC.